This T cell receptor (beta chain) was captured in a study of blood T cell repertoires in COVID-19. The table came from immunoSEQ multiplex PCR; TCRdb's copy has only in-frame clones and leaves some out. The table shows 200,000 to 250,000 clones, with more than 75% occurring only once. This CDR3 contains 17 residues. V dropped 0 bases and J dropped 6; count of bases not matched to a gene: 6. Germline CDR1 LGHDT, CDR2 YNNKEL (reference sequence). The rearrangement uses TRBV3-1 (or the pseudogene TRBV3-2) and TRBJ2-2; 11 bases align to TRBD2. The specimen was PBMCs or T cells enriched from blood (not recorded which). The clonotype was recovered from a man aged 25-40 years with acute COVID-19. The CDR3: CASSQERLAGFAGELFF. The CDR3 DNA is TGTGCCAGCAGCCAAGAACGACTAGCGGGGTTCGCCGGGGAGCTGTTTTTT.